Below, one T cell receptor beta chain is given with its context. Its antigen is undetermined. The data originate from a study of cytomegalovirus exposure and HLA in healthy donors. Study observations and caveats: A list of approximately 150 TCR beta chains associated with cytomegalovirus was given. Looking again later, the authors saw that most CMV-associated TCR beta chains seemed HLA-restricted.

The PCR employed 60 Vbeta primers together with 13 Jbeta primers. Method: immunoSEQ multiplex PCR; TCRdb's copy keeps in-frame clones and lacks some. The sample lists 150,000 to 200,000 clones; roughly 85% were seen once. The study sampled nominally healthy donors, though unrecorded immune exposures were likely. The sample comprised PBMCs. The TCR comes from a man aged 18 to 35 in good health and CMV-seropositive.

The CDR3 region is CASSLETSGGPYEQYF. CDR3 coding DNA: TGTGCCAGCAGCTTAGAGACTAGCGGGGGACCCTACGAGCAGTACTTC. V is TRBV7-8 and J is TRBJ2-7, with 12 bases identical to TRBD2. The CDR3 is made up of 16 amino acids. Germline-derived CDR1 and CDR2 are SGHVS and FQNEAQ. The ends lost 1 base at V and 2 bases at J; junction bases unmatched: 3.